What follows is one T cell receptor beta chain and its context. Its antigen is not known. The data belong to a study of T cell responses to AZD1222 COVID-19 vaccine. Second doses were pooled across both intervals (about 4 or about 12 weeks). The V gene end was trimmed by 3 bases and the J gene end by 4 bases; junction bases not matched to a gene: 12. The CDR3 is made up of 17 amino acids. Germline V gene lookup returns CDR1 WNHNN and CDR2 SYGVQD (reference sequence). Study results and caveats: Across spike, vaccine-associated CD4 TCRs were found, dominant at 160-218 and 743-854. The donor cohort was predominantly white British with a female majority, and clonal diversity may have been underestimated.

This table comes from immunoSEQ multiplex PCR, and its TCRdb copy is limited to in-frame clones, with some not included. The table shows fewer than 120,000 clones, with 70% to 90% occurring only once. The input for sequencing was peripheral blood, taken 28 days after the second AZD1222 dose. This sequence originates from an adult who received the AZD1222 COVID-19 vaccine. The chain couples TRBV10-1 to TRBJ1-1; TRBD1 matches 9 bases. The CDR3 here is CASSDPGTGRKGTEAFF. The CDR3 bases are TGCGCCAGCAGTGACCCCGGGACAGGGAGGAAGGGCACTGAAGCTTTCTTT.